These T cell receptor beta chains were read from a single sample in a study of CD8+ T cells in alopecia areata. Here immunoSEQ multiplex PCR was the method, and the copy in TCRdb shows in-frame clones only, minus some. The sample carries about 220,000 clones, under 60% recorded once. Sample: CD4+ T cells sorted from blood, taken at week 4, from a patient treated with tofacitinib. The receptor set was obtained from a human donor with alopecia areata. Both conserved end residues are part of each CDR3. A D gene is named only where the DNA matches it firmly. For some rows the clone size is stated as once, few or many, or as a class when expanded; others skip it.

CDR3 | DNA | D | size | J | V
CASSYSRTGYTF | TGTGCCAGCAGTTACTCCAGGACCGGCTACACCTTC | . | . | TRBJ1-2 | TRBV6-6
CASSFFPRGRTEAFF | TGTGCCAGCAGCTTCTTCCCTCGGGGTCGCACTGAAGCTTTCTTT | . | many | TRBJ1-1 | TRBV7-2
CAWMNRHYGYTF | TGTGCCTGGATGAACAGGCACTATGGCTACACCTTC | . | . | TRBJ1-2 | TRBV30
CASSYSSYGYTF | TGTGCCAGCAGTTACTCATCCTATGGCTACACCTTC | . | . | TRBJ1-2 | TRBV6-6
CASSDPGGYTF | TGTGCCAGCAGTGACCCCGGGGGCTACACCTTC | . | . | TRBJ1-2 | TRBV6-1
CASSQVGGGGNTGELFF | TGCGCCAGCAGCCAAGTCGGAGGGGGCGGGAACACCGGGGAGCTGTTTTTT | . | . | TRBJ2-2 | TRBV4-3
CASRTGLAGDTQYF | TGTGCCAGCCGAACGGGACTAGCCGGAGATACGCAGTATTTT | TRBD2 | . | TRBJ2-3 | TRBV6-1
CASSPGGLVPHTDTQYF | TGTGCCAGCAGCCCAGGGGGACTAGTACCCCACACAGATACGCAGTATTTT | . | few | TRBJ2-3 | TRBV11-3
CASSGGLAHAEQFF | TGCGCCAGCAGTGGGGGACTAGCCCACGCTGAGCAGTTCTTC | TRBD2 | few | TRBJ2-1 | TRBV10-1
CASSLARGTGNQPQHF | TGTGCCAGCAGCTTAGCGCGGGGGACAGGGAATCAGCCCCAGCATTTT | TRBD1 | . | TRBJ1-5 | TRBV7-8
CASSLGRFGNEKLFF | TGTGCCAGCAGCTTGGGACGTTTCGGGAATGAAAAACTGTTTTTT | . | . | TRBJ1-4 | TRBV5-6
CSVEQTAGGGYTF | TGCAGCGTTGAGCAAACGGCAGGAGGAGGCTACACCTTC | . | few | TRBJ1-2 | TRBV29-1
CASGPGQNNEKLFF | TGCGCCAGCGGCCCGGGACAGAATAATGAAAAACTGTTTTTT | TRBD1 | few | TRBJ1-4 | TRBV5-1
CASSAGQGSGSPLHF | TGTGCCAGCTCGGCCGGACAGGGGAGCGGTTCACCCCTCCACTTT | TRBD1 | . | TRBJ1-6 | TRBV18
CSVGGTGGGYEQYF | TGCAGCGTTGGGGGGACAGGGGGAGGCTACGAGCAGTACTTC | TRBD1 | . | TRBJ2-7 | TRBV29-1
CAWSSTGGGYTF | TGTGCCTGGAGTTCCACAGGGGGTGGCTACACCTTC | TRBD1 | once | TRBJ1-2 | TRBV30
CSVGPSTDTQYF | TGCAGCGTTGGACCTAGCACAGATACGCAGTATTTT | . | . | TRBJ2-3 | TRBV29-1
CASSLPRQGLNTEAFF | TGTGCCAGCAGCCTCCCTCGACAGGGGTTGAACACTGAAGCTTTCTTT | TRBD1 | . | TRBJ1-1 | TRBV4-2
CAWKGYLNTEAFF | TGTGCCTGGAAGGGGTACCTGAACACTGAAGCTTTCTTT | . | . | TRBJ1-1 | TRBV30
CAWRFGAGGTEAFF | TGTGCCTGGCGTTTCGGAGCCGGTGGGACTGAAGCTTTCTTT | . | . | TRBJ1-1 | TRBV30
CASSLVHGNSPLHF | TGTGCCAGCAGCTTGGTTCATGGTAATTCACCCCTCCACTTT | . | once | TRBJ1-6 | TRBV5-6
CASSSARRTEAFF | TGTGCCAGCAGCTCCGCCCGGAGAACTGAAGCTTTCTTT | . | many | TRBJ1-1 | TRBV5-6
CASRLGIFYAPLHF | TGCGCCAGCAGGTTGGGGATTTTCTACGCACCCCTCCACTTT | . | . | TRBJ1-6 | TRBV10-2
CASRDRVWGAFF | TGTGCCAGCAGGGACAGGGTTTGGGGAGCTTTCTTT | TRBD1 | . | TRBJ1-1 | TRBV2
CASLLGEGLAGRGQETQYF | TGTGCCAGCCTCCTTGGGGAGGGACTAGCGGGACGTGGCCAAGAGACCCAGTACTTC | TRBD2 | few | TRBJ2-5 | TRBV2
CASSESMGTGFSYEQYF | TGCGCCAGCAGTGAGTCTATGGGTACAGGGTTCTCCTACGAGCAGTACTTC | . | . | TRBJ2-7 | TRBV10-1
CASSFAGLNYEQYF | TGTGCCAGCAGCTTTGCGGGGTTAAACTACGAGCAGTACTTC | . | . | TRBJ2-7 | TRBV7-2
CASSPPQGRSSGEQYF | TGTGCCAGCTCACCACCGCAAGGCCGGTCTAGTGGGGAGCAGTACTTC | . | few | TRBJ2-7 | TRBV18
CASSRDRNTIYF | TGTGCCAGCAGCCGTGACAGGAACACCATATATTTT | . | . | TRBJ1-3 | TRBV11-2
CASSEHRGTEAFF | TGTGCCAGCAGTGAACACAGGGGCACTGAAGCTTTCTTT | TRBD1 | once | TRBJ1-1 | TRBV6-1
CAWSPAGTSGGGGYEQYF | TGTGCCTGGAGCCCCGCCGGGACTAGCGGGGGAGGCGGCTACGAGCAGTACTTC | TRBD2 | . | TRBJ2-7 | TRBV30
CASSLTETQYF | TGTGCCAGCAGTTTGACAGAGACCCAGTACTTC | . | . | TRBJ2-5 | TRBV6-6
CASSEGDRSTDTQYF | TGTGCCAGCAGTGAGGGGGACAGATCCACAGATACGCAGTATTTT | TRBD1 | few | TRBJ2-3 | TRBV6-4
CSATPGQALETQYF | TGCAGCGCTACCCCGGGACAGGCGCTAGAGACCCAGTACTTC | TRBD1 | . | TRBJ2-5 | TRBV29-1